The 19 T cell receptor beta chains given below trace back to one sample, sequenced in a study of cytomegalovirus exposure and HLA in healthy donors. The repertoire was sequenced with immunoSEQ multiplex PCR; TCRdb's copy has only in-frame clones and lacks some. The sample lists around 300,000 clones, approximately 90% seen once, with roughly 1.2% in the top ten. Specimen: PBMCs. Receptor source: a woman aged 30 to 39 in good health and CMV-seropositive.

This clone was detected only once. V usage is TRBV7-9 and J usage is TRBJ1-1; D is ambiguous. CDR1 is SEHNR, CDR2 FQNEAQ, per germline (reference sequence). This CDR3 has 14 amino acids. V was pared by 3 bases and J by 4 bases, with 12 bases between. This chain's CDR3 is CASSFLLTPTEAFF. The DNA of the CDR3 is TGTGCCAGCAGCTTTCTTTTAACACCCACTGAAGCTTTCTTT. Supplemented by reference TRBV7-9 and TRBJ1-1, the full variable domain reads DTGVSQNPRHKITKRGQNVTFRCDPISEHNRLYWYRQTLGQGPEFLTYFQNEAQLEKSRLLSDRFSAERPKGSFSTLEIQRTEQGDSAMYLCASSFLLTPTEAFFGQGTRLTVV.

CDR3 nucleotide sequence: TGCGCCAGCAGCTCCCGAGGGAGCGTGAATGAGCAGTTCTTC. This encodes CASSSRGSVNEQFF. The rearrangement joins TRBV5-1 to TRBJ2-1; possibly TRBD2 for D (5 bases). V was cut by 3 bases and J by 7 bases, with 14 bases left in between. The CDR3 contains 14 residues. Germline V gene data show CDR1 as SGHRS and CDR2 as YFSETQ.

CDR3 in DNA: TGTGCCAGCAGTTATCCGGGGGGTCCCTACGAGCAGTACTTC. Residues: CASSYPGGPYEQYF. The chain links TRBV6-6 to TRBJ2-7, with 7 bases fitting TRBD2. This CDR3 is 14 amino acids long. Germline V gene lookup returns CDR1 MNHNY and CDR2 SVGAGI (reference sequence). V lost 3 bases, J lost 2 bases, and 4 bases stayed unmatched.

The chain combines TRBV9 with TRBJ1-1, with 7 bases that match TRBD1. The germline gives CDR1 SGDLS, CDR2 YYNGEE. This CDR3 contains 15 residues. V was pared by 3 bases and J by 1 base, with 6 bases of the junction left unmatched. The CDR3 protein is CASSASGTENTEAFF. The CDR3 DNA sequence: TGTGCCAGCAGCGCCTCCGGGACAGAGAACACTGAAGCTTTCTTT.

The chain carries TRBV28 and TRBJ2-5; 13 bases agree with TRBD2. There are 15 residues in the CDR3. Germline V gene data show CDR1 as MDHEN and CDR2 as SYDVKM. V was pared by 4 bases and J by 5 bases, with 4 bases of the junction left unmatched. CDR3 residues: CASSSGLAGVETQYF. CDR3 bases: TGTGCCAGCAGTTCCGGACTAGCGGGAGTGGAGACCCAGTACTTC. Full variable domain (remainder filled in from reference TRBV28 and TRBJ2-5): DVKVTQSSRYLVKRTGEKVFLECVQDMDHENMFWYRQDPGLGLRLIYFSYDVKMKEKGDIPEGYSVSREKKERFSLILESASTNQTSMYLCASSSGLAGVETQYFGPGTRLLVL.

This chain connects TRBV6-9 to TRBJ1-5; 8 nucleotides agree with TRBD1. J gave up 3 bases and V 0 bases, and 10 bases lay outside the gene matches. This CDR3 has 18 residues. The germline CDR1 and CDR2 sequences are MNHGY and SVAAGI. The CDR3 bases are TGTGCCAGCAGTTATTCAATACGGGGACAGGCATTCAATCAGCCCCAGCATTTT. It is translated as CASSYSIRGQAFNQPQHF.

The chain is built from TRBV7-9 and TRBJ2-1; 10 bases match TRBD2. V dropped 3 bases and J dropped 8; count of bases not matched to a gene: 7. The length of the CDR3 is 15 residues. Per germline, CDR1 SEHNR and CDR2 FQNEAQ (reference sequence). CDR3 protein: CASSFASGRWDEQFF. The CDR3 coding sequence is TGTGCCAGCAGCTTCGCTAGCGGGAGATGGGATGAGCAGTTCTTC.

The chain employs TRBV6-1 and TRBJ1-2; no reliable D call. The CDR3 spans 11 residues. Looked up from germline, CDR1 is MNHNS and CDR2 is SASEGT. V was clipped by 3 bases and J by 5 bases, with 4 bases between them. This CDR3 is CASSDNYGYTF. CDR3 bases: TGTGCCAGCAGTGATAATTATGGCTACACCTTC.

This sequence joins TRBV6-5 and TRBJ2-7; D possibly corresponds to TRBD2 (5 bases). Trimming removed 2 bases from V and 4 bases from J, with 12 bases in between. Germline V CDR1 and CDR2: MNHEY, SVGAGI. The CDR3 has 14 amino acids. CDR3 in amino acids: CASSYRRFGYEQYF. CDR3 bases: TGTGCCAGCAGTTACCGGAGGTTCGGGTACGAGCAGTACTTC.

The CDR3 DNA reads as TGTGCCAGCAGTTTACAACGGGGCAACCCAGATACGCAGTATTTT. Amino acid sequence: CASSLQRGNPDTQYF. The chain uses TRBV27 and TRBJ2-3; D may be TRBD1 or TRBD2 (5 bases each). The CDR3 loop spans 15 amino acids. Trimming cost V 2 bases and J 4 bases, with 13 bases left between them. Germline V gene data show CDR1 as MNHEY and CDR2 as SMNVEV (reference sequence).

V is TRBV18 and J is TRBJ1-3; D not resolved. This CDR3 has 16 residues. Germline V gene lookup returns CDR1 KGHSH and CDR2 LQKENI. Between the trimmed V and J ends, which lost 3 bases and 0 bases, there was a span of 12 bases. The CDR3 spells CASSPREDFSGNTIYF. CDR3 nucleotides: TGTGCCAGCTCACCGAGAGAGGACTTCTCTGGAAACACCATATATTTT.

The chain is built from TRBV5-1 and TRBJ1-5; 7 bases are a match to TRBD1. J lost 0 bases, V lost 4 bases, and 4 bases had no gene match. Germline CDR1 is SGHRS and CDR2 is YFSETQ. The CDR3 is 15 amino acids. The CDR3 protein is CASSLGTASNQPQHF. DNA of the CDR3: TGCGCCAGCAGCCTGGGGACAGCTAGCAATCAGCCCCAGCATTTT. Full variable domain (remainder filled in from reference TRBV5-1 and TRBJ1-5): KAGVTQTPRYLIKTRGQQVTLSCSPISGHRSVSWYQQTPGQGLQFLFEYFSETQRNKGNFPGRFSGRQFSNSRSEMNVSTLELGDSALYLCASSLGTASNQPQHFGDGTRLSIL.

The rearrangement uses TRBV28 and TRBJ1-5; D is perhaps TRBD1 (5 bases). Germline V gene sequence: CDR1 MDHEN, CDR2 SYDVKM. This CDR3 has 14 amino acids. Trimming took off 3 bases at V and 3 bases at J, with 9 bases between the two ends. CDR3 bases: TGTGCCAGCAGTTTGGACACCTCCAATCAGCCCCAGCATTTT. Translating gives CASSLDTSNQPQHF.

The rearrangement links TRBV7-2 to TRBJ1-2; 9 bases agree with TRBD1. Trimming at V came to 1 base and at J to 5 bases, leaving 8 bases not matched to a gene. The CDR3 spans 16 residues. Germline V gives CDR1 SGHTA, CDR2 FQGNSA. The CDR3 loop reads CASSLGGTGRRYGYTF. The CDR3 DNA reads as TGTGCCAGCAGCTTAGGGGGGACAGGGAGAAGGTATGGCTACACCTTC.

The count of this clone is one. The chain employs TRBV6-1 and TRBJ1-1; possibly TRBD1 for D (5 bases). Germline CDR1 and CDR2: MNHNS and SASEGT. The V end lost 4 bases, the J end lost 2 bases, and 11 bases lay between the germline ends. This CDR3 is 14 amino acids long. CDR3 sequence (DNA): TGTGCCAGCAGTGCGTATCAGGGTAACACTGAAGCTTTCTTT. This encodes CASSAYQGNTEAFF.

The chain has TRBV4-3 and TRBJ2-7; 8 bases are shared with TRBD2. This CDR3 contains 20 residues. Trimming cost V 1 base and J 3 bases; bases outside gene matches: 20. Germline CDR1 LGHNA, CDR2 YSLEER. In DNA, the CDR3 is TGCGCCAGCAGCCAAGCTTTGGCAGCGGGAGACGGAAGAGGCTTCTACGAGCAGTACTTC. Amino acids: CASSQALAAGDGRGFYEQYF.

V is TRBV6-6 and J is TRBJ1-4, with D possibly being TRBD1 (5 bases). This CDR3 spans 15 amino acids. CDR1 is MNHNY and CDR2 is SVGAGI in the germline V gene (reference sequence). V lost 6 bases, J lost 8 bases, and 19 bases lay in between. The CDR3 protein is CASRASEGRKEKLFF. The CDR3 coding sequence is TGTGCCAGCAGAGCAAGTGAGGGGCGGAAGGAAAAACTGTTTTTT.

This chain links TRBV19 with TRBJ2-3; TRBD1 matches at 8 bases. The CDR3 loop spans 14 amino acids. V shed 9 bases, J shed 6 bases, and the junction held 11 bases outside the gene matches. Germline CDR1 is LNHDA and CDR2 is SQIVND (reference sequence). The chain's CDR3 is CARNLTGERDTQYF. Written as DNA, the CDR3 is TGTGCCAGAAACCTGACAGGGGAGCGGGATACGCAGTATTTT.

The sample holds one count of this clone. V gene TRBV5-4 combines with J gene TRBJ2-7, with 11 nucleotides matching TRBD2. The V gene's germline CDR1 is SGHNT and CDR2 YYREEE (reference sequence). This CDR3 has 15 residues. V lost 4 bases, J lost 2 bases, and 5 bases stayed unmatched. The CDR3 region has the DNA TGTGCCAGCAGCCCGACTAGCGGGATCACCTACGAGCAGTACTTC. Its translation: CASSPTSGITYEQYF.